This T cell receptor beta chain was sequenced in a study of human T cells and chemical hapten exposure. Overall study results and limits: PT1 expanded TCR numbers rose with patch test score.

Documented time point: pre-sensitization, week 0. Treatment in this sample: therapeutic diphenylcyclopropenone sensitization with weekly scalp DPC. With regard to this clonotype: Its specificity is unknown. A read error is possible here, since a much larger clone lies one base away.

MiXCR, applied by TCRdb to the RACE reads, yields one record per CDR3 protein. The sample lists around 100,000 distinct CDR3 sequences, more than 10% occurring once. Per germline, CDR1 SGHTA and CDR2 FQGTGA. The V gene end was trimmed by 4 bases and the J gene end by 7 bases; junction bases not matched to a gene: 9. This CDR3 comprises 15 residues. The sample was whole blood, taken in connection with sensitization to the hapten diphenylcyclopropenone (DPC). This clonotype was obtained from an older woman with alopecia areata. Some clones in this sample may be carry-over from other donors' samples. This chain uses TRBV7-3 with TRBJ2-1, with 8 bases identical to TRBD2. The DNA for the CDR3 is TGTGCCAGCAGCTCGGGACTAGTAACAGGTAATGAGCAGTTCTTC. This encodes CASSSGLVTGNEQFF.